Below, 19 T cell receptor beta chains from the same sample are listed, as sequenced in a study of T cells after yellow fever vaccination. TCRdb recomputed calls from the 5' RACE reads with MiXCR, one row per CDR3 protein. This repertoire shows about 260,000 distinct CDR3 sequences, roughly 5% found once; its top ten account for less than 3.5%. The source material was CD4+ T cells sorted from PBMCs, sampled on the day of the yellow fever booster vaccination. Receptors were obtained from a man aged 18 to 29 who received the YFV17D yellow fever vaccine.

At least ten counts were recorded for this clonotype. CDR3 sequence (DNA): TGTGCCATCAGTGACAGGACAGCGAACTATGGCTACACCTTC. The encoded protein is CAISDRTANYGYTF. The chain links TRBV10-3 to TRBJ1-2, with a weak D call TRBD1 (6 bases). The CDR3 is 14 amino acids. CDR1 and CDR2 from the germline V gene are ENHRY and SYGVKD. Deletions cut 3 bases from V and 2 bases from J, with 10 bases between.

This clonotype came up a few times. This chain connects TRBV12-3 or TRBV12-4 to TRBJ1-4; D unclear. The CDR3 contains 14 residues. Trimming removed 3 bases at V and 8 bases at J, with 13 bases between. CDR3 protein: CASSFGSGREKLFF. CDR3 DNA sequence: TGTGCCAGCAGTTTCGGTTCAGGAAGGGAAAAACTGTTTTTT.

This clonotype was detected only a few times. This sequence joins TRBV5-1 and TRBJ1-4; 7 nucleotides line up with TRBD1. V was clipped by 5 bases and J by 5 bases; unmatched bases: 6. CDR1 and CDR2 (germline): SGHRS, YFSETQ. The CDR3 totals 14 residues. The CDR3 bases are TGCGCCAGCAGGCAAGGGGGCGCGAATGAAAAACTGTTTTTT. Its translation is CASRQGGANEKLFF.

The chain links TRBV6-2 or TRBV6-3 to TRBJ2-7; D may correspond to TRBD1 or TRBD2 (5 bases each). The CDR3 runs to 13 residues. Germline CDR1 is MNHEY and CDR2 is SVGEGT. V lost 10 bases, J lost 2 bases, and 15 bases lay in between. This CDR3 reads CATASGAPYEQYV. CDR3 bases: TGTGCCACCGCTTCCGGGGCCCCCTACGAGCAGTACGTC.

The rearrangement links TRBV19 to TRBJ1-1; a weak D match, TRBD1 (6 bases). The germline gives CDR1 LNHDA, CDR2 SQIVND (reference sequence). The CDR3 has 14 residues. V was clipped by 1 base and J by 12 bases, with 18 bases between them. CDR3 protein: CASSIGVVTGSPFF. The DNA of the CDR3 is TGTGCCAGTAGTATAGGCGTCGTAACAGGGTCGCCTTTCTTT.

This clonotype was counted only a few times. The genes are TRBV13 and TRBJ2-3; 9 positions match TRBD1. Germline trimming cut 6 bases from V and 7 bases from J; bases unmatched to any gene: 8. The CDR3 spans 14 residues. CDR1 and CDR2 (germline): PRHDT, FYEKMQ (reference sequence). CDR3 protein: CASREGTGTNTQYF. CDR3 coding DNA: TGTGCCAGCAGGGAAGGGACAGGGACTAATACGCAGTATTTT.

This clonotype was seen a handful of times. The chain is built from TRBV9 and TRBJ2-1, with D hard to call. The V and J ends lost 2 bases and 8 bases respectively, with 14 bases between them. In germline, CDR1 is SGDLS, CDR2 YYNGEE. CDR3 size: 14 residues. The CDR3 region is CASSVREIPHEQFF. CDR3 DNA: TGTGCCAGCAGCGTTAGGGAAATACCGCATGAGCAGTTCTTC.

The chain carries TRBV7-9 and TRBJ1-2; D uncertain. CDR1 and CDR2 from the germline V gene are SEHNR and FQNEAQ (reference sequence). CDR3 size: 15 residues. Trimming pared 2 bases from V and 5 bases from J, leaving 15 bases between. The CDR3 reads CASSLNPGSGYGYTF. The DNA of the CDR3 is TGTGCCAGCAGCTTAAACCCGGGTTCTGGGTATGGCTACACCTTC.

This clonotype was picked up many times. This chain uses TRBV5-1 with TRBJ2-2; 13 bases agree with TRBD2. The V and J ends lost 4 bases and 9 bases, in that order; junction bases with no gene match: 12. This CDR3 is 17 amino acids long. The germline V gene encodes CDR1 SGHRS and CDR2 YFSETQ. CDR3 nucleotides: TGCGCCAGCAGCCCGGAACTAGCGGGGGGGCTGGCGAGGGAGCTGTTTTTT. Protein: CASSPELAGGLARELFF.

In its sample, this clonotype was seen a few times. This chain uses TRBV29-1 with TRBJ1-1; D not resolved. The V end lost 7 bases, the J end lost 1 base, and 10 bases lay between the germline ends. Germline V gene data show CDR1 as SQVTM and CDR2 as ANQGSEA. This CDR3 is 12 amino acids long. The CDR3 loop is CSERRQNTEAFF. The CDR3 nucleotides read TGCAGCGAGCGCCGTCAGAACACTGAAGCTTTCTTT.

The table lists this clonotype with many counts. The chain uses TRBV4-3 and TRBJ2-7; 8 positions match TRBD1. The CDR3 contains 16 residues. Germline V gives CDR1 LGHNA, CDR2 YSLEER. Trimming cost V 1 base and J 1 base; bases outside gene matches: 6. The CDR3 DNA follows: TGCGCCAGCAGCCAAGCGGACAGGGTGGGATCCTACGAGCAGTACGTC. Its protein product is CASSQADRVGSYEQYV.

This chain connects TRBV5-8 to TRBJ2-3, with 9 positions matching TRBD2. The CDR3 totals 17 residues. Germline CDR1 and CDR2: SGHTS and YDEGEE. Trimming at V came to 0 bases and at J to 3 bases, leaving 8 bases not matched to a gene. CDR3 amino acids: CASSLEVSSGATDTQYF. The CDR3 DNA is TGTGCCAGCAGCTTGGAGGTTTCTAGCGGGGCAACAGATACGCAGTATTTT.

This clonotype was observed at least ten times. The chain carries TRBV7-8 and TRBJ1-5; 7 positions match TRBD1. CDR3 length equals 15 residues. The J segment lost 6 bases and the V segment lost 3 bases, leaving 8 bases of the junction unmatched. Germline V gives CDR1 SGHVS, CDR2 FQNEAQ. DNA for the CDR3: TGTGCCAGCAGCTTCGTCACAGGGGCTAGTCAGCCCCAGCATTTT. It is translated as CASSFVTGASQPQHF.

This chain connects TRBV4-2 to TRBJ2-7, with D perhaps TRBD2 (6 bases). This CDR3 comprises 14 residues. Germline lookup yields CDR1 LGHNA and CDR2 YNFKEQ. The V gene lost 0 bases and the J gene lost 4 bases, with 10 bases spanning the gap. CDR3 sequence: CASSQDPGRYEQYF. The CDR3 nucleotides are TGTGCCAGCAGCCAAGATCCGGGGAGGTACGAGCAGTACTTC.

This clonotype has a handful of counts. The V gene is TRBV12-3 or TRBV12-4, the J gene TRBJ2-3; D is perhaps TRBD1 (5 bases). This CDR3 is 15 amino acids long. The V and J ends lost 8 bases and 2 bases respectively, with 17 bases between them. The CDR3 DNA is TGTGCCAGCCTCCGCTGGGGCACCTTCACAGATACGCAGTATTTT. Protein sequence: CASLRWGTFTDTQYF.

This clonotype appeared many times. The rearrangement links TRBV5-1 to TRBJ2-3; tentatively, D is TRBD1 (6 bases). The V end was cut by 4 bases, the J end by 0 bases, with 6 bases between. The CDR3 is 13 amino acids. Germline V gene lookup returns CDR1 SGHRS and CDR2 YFSETQ. CDR3 sequence (DNA): TGCGCCAGCAGCGGGACAAGCACAGATACGCAGTATTTT. It specifies CASSGTSTDTQYF.

This clonotype has just a few counts. V is TRBV6-1 and J is TRBJ1-6; no clear D gene. V gave up 4 bases and J gave up 0 bases, with 16 bases separating them. The CDR3 loop spans 18 amino acids. Germline V gene lookup returns CDR1 MNHNS and CDR2 SASEGT. The DNA for the CDR3 is TGTGCCAGCAGTGGAAGGGTGGCAGTCGACTCCTATAATTCACCCCTCCACTTT. Its protein is CASSGRVAVDSYNSPLHF.

This chain uses TRBV6-1 with TRBJ1-4; 8 nucleotides align to TRBD1. This CDR3 comprises 15 residues. Losses at the gene ends were 3 bases for V and 7 bases for J; bases not matched to a gene: 7. Looked up from germline, CDR1 is MNHNS and CDR2 is SASEGT. The CDR3 loop is CASSDPQDRGEKLFF. The CDR3 bases are TGTGCCAGCAGTGATCCCCAAGACAGGGGTGAAAAACTGTTTTTT.

This clonotype came up many times. This chain joins TRBV5-1 and TRBJ1-6, with 8 positions matching TRBD1. CDR1 and CDR2 (germline): SGHRS, YFSETQ. V lost 1 base and J lost 10; bases outside the gene matches: 16. The CDR3 has 18 residues. CDR3 amino acids: CASSLSDTGGLLGSPLHF. The CDR3 nucleotides are TGCGCCAGCAGCTTGTCAGACACAGGGGGTCTCCTTGGCTCACCCCTCCACTTT.